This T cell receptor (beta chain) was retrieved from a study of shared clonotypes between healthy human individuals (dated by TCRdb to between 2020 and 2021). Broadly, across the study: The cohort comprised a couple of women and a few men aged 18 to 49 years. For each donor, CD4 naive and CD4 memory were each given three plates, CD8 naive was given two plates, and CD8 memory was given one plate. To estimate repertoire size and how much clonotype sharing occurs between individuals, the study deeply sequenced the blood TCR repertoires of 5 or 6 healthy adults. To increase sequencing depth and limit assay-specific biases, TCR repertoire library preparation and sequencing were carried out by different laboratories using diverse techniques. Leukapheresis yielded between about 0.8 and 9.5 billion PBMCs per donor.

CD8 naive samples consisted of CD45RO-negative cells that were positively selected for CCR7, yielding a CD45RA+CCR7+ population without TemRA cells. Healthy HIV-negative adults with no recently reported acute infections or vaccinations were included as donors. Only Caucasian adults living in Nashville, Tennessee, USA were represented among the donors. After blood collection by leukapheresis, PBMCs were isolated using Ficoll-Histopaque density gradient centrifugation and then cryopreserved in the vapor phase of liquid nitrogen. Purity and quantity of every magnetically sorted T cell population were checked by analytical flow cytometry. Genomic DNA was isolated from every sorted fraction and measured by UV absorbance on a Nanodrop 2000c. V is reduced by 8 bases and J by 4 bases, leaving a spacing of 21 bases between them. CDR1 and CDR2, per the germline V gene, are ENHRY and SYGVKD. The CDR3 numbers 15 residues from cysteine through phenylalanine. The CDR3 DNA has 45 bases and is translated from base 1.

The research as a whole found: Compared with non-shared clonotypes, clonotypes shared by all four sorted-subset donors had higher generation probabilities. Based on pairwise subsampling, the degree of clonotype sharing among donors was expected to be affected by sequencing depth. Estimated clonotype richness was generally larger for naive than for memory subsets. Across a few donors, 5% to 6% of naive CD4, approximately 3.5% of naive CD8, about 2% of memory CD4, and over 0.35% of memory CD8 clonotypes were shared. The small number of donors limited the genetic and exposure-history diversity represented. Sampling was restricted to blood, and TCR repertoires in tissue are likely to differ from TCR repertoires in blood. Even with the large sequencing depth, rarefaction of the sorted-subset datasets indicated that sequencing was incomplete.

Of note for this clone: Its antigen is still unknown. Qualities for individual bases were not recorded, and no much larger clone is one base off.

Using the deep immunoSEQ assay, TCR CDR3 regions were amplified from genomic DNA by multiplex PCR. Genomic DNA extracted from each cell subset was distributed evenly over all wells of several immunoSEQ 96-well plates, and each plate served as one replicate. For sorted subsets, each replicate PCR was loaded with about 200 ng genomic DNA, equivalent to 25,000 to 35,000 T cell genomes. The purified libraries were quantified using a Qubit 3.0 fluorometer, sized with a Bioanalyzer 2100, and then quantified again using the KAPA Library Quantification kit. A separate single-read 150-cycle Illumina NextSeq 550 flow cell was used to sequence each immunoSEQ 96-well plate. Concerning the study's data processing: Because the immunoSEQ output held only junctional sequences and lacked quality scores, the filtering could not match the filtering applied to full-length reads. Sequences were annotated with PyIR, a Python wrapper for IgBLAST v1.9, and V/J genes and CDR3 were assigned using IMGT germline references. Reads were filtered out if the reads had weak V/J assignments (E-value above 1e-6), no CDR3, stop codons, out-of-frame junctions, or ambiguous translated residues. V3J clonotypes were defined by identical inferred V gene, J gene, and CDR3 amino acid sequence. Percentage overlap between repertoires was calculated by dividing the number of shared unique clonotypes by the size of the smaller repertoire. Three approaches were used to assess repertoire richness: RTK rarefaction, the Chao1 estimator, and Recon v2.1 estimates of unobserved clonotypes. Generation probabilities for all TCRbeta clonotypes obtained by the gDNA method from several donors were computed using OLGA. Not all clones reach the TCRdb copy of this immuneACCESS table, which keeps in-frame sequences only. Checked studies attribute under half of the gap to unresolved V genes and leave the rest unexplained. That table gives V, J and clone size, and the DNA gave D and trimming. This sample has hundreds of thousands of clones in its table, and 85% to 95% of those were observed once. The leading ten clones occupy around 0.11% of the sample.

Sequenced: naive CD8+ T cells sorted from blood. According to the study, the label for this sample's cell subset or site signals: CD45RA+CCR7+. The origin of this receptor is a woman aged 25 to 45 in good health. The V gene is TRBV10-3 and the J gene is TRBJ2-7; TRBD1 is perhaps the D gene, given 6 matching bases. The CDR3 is CAIGAHGGGGYEQYF. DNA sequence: TGTGCCATCGGCGCTCATGGGGGCGGTGGGTACGAGCAGTACTTC.